This T cell receptor beta chain was sequenced for a study of vaccination effects on CD4 cells after COVID-19. Antigen-specific CD4+ T cells were first expanded with viral peptide pools by the ViraFEST assay and only then sequenced. After less than 11 days in culture, the CD4+ T cells were isolated. Vaccine recipients, nucleocapsid antibody negative, had no prior SARS-CoV-2 infection. This CDR3 has 15 amino acids. Germline CDR1 MGHRA, CDR2 YSYEKL. Germline trimming cut 4 bases from V and 3 bases from J; bases unmatched to any gene: 7. To note about this clone: Its target is unknown.

Profiling relied on immunoSEQ multiplex PCR, and the TCRdb table lists in-frame clones only, not all of them. The sample carries about 65,000 clones, around 69% recorded once. The clonotype was recovered from a human donor who received a COVID-19 vaccine. The chain has TRBV4-1 and TRBJ1-1; 8 nucleotides align to TRBD1. This specimen consisted of CD4+ T cells from PBMCs cultured with HCoV-NL63 spike peptides, obtained before COVID-19 vaccination. The CDR3 here is CASSRYQGADTEAFF. The CDR3 DNA reads as TGCGCCAGCAGCCGGTACCAGGGGGCCGACACTGAAGCTTTCTTT.